The TCR beta chain described here comes from a study of neurological immune-mediated disorders. In its sample, this clonotype was seen a few times. Germline CDR1 and CDR2: LGHDT and YNNKEL (reference sequence). The ends were cut back, 0 bases at V and 5 bases at J, with 10 bases in the middle. The CDR3 loop spans 14 amino acids. This sample's time point: longitudinal time-point 1 (baseline). MiXCR, applied by TCRdb to the 5' RACE reads, yields one record per CDR3 protein. The sample has 64,000 or so distinct CDR3 sequences, about 9.4% seen once. This receptor was taken from a man aged 25-45 years in good health. The chain links TRBV3-1 to TRBJ2-5; D gene unclear. Sequencing used PBMCs. CDR3 coding DNA: TGTGCCAGCAGCCAAGAGGACCGTGGGGAGACCCAGTACTTC. Protein product: CASSQEDRGETQYF.